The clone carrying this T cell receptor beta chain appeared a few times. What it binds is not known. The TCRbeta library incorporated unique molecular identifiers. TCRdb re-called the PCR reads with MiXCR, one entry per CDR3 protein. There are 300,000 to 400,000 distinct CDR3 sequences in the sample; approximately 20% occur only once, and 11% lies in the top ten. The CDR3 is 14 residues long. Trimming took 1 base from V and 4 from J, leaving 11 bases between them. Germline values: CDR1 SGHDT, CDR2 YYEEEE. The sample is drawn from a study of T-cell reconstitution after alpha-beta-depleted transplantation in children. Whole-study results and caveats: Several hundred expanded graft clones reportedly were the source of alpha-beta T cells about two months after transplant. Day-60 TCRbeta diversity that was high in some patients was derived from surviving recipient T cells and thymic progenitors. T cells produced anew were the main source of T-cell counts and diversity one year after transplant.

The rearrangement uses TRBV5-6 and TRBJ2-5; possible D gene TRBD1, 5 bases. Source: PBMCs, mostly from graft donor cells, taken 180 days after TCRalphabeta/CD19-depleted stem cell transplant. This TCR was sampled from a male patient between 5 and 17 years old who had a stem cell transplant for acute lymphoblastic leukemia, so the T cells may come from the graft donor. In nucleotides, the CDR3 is TGTGCCAGCAGCTTGCTCAGGGTTGGAGAGACCCAGTACTTC. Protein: CASSLLRVGETQYF.